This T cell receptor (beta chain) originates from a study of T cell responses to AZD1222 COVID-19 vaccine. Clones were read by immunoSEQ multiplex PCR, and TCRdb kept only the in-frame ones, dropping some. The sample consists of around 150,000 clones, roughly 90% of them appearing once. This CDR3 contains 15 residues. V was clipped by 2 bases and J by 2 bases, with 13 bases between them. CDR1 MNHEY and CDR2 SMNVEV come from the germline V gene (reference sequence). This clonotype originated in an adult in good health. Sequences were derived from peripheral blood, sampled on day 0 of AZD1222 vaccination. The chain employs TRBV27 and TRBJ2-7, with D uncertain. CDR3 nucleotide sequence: TGTGCCAGCAGTTTAGGACCTTTTAACCCCTACGAGCAGTACTTC. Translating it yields CASSLGPFNPYEQYF.